The 18 T cell receptor beta chains listed next were all sequenced from one sample in a study of T cell responses to AZD1222 COVID-19 vaccine. Profiled with immunoSEQ multiplex PCR; TCRdb holds only in-frame clones, not every one. The sample records approximately 44,000 clones, around three quarters being singletons. The sequences come from peripheral blood, collected on day 0 of AZD1222 vaccination. These receptors were collected from an adult in good health.

This chain connects TRBV28 to TRBJ2-3; 14 bases fit TRBD2. The junction had 1 base not matched to a gene; V was cut back by 5 bases and J by 0 bases. The CDR3 has 16 amino acids. The germline V gene encodes CDR1 MDHEN and CDR2 SYDVKM. The CDR3 region has the DNA TGTGCCAGCAGTCGACTAGCGGGGGGGAGCACAGATACGCAGTATTTT. Its protein is CASSRLAGGSTDTQYF.

The V call is TRBV6-5, the J call TRBJ2-7, with 10 bases aligning to TRBD1. Germline lookup yields CDR1 MNHEY and CDR2 SVGAGI. The CDR3 has 15 residues. The junction had 2 bases not matched to a gene; V was cut back by 0 bases and J by 3 bases. The CDR3 DNA reads TGTGCCAGCAGTTACTCGGGACAGGGGAGCTACGAGCAGTACTTC. Amino acids: CASSYSGQGSYEQYF.

The chain combines TRBV11-2 with TRBJ2-5; 8 bases line up with TRBD1. This CDR3 has 14 amino acids. V dropped 5 bases and J dropped 3; count of bases not matched to a gene: 5. Germline V gene sequence: CDR1 SGHAT, CDR2 FQNNGV. This CDR3 reads CASSPQTGEETQYF. The CDR3, as DNA: TGTGCCAGCAGCCCTCAGACAGGGGAAGAGACCCAGTACTTC.

The chain recombines TRBV5-6 with TRBJ1-1; D unresolved. The CDR3 covers 14 residues. Per germline, CDR1 SGHDT and CDR2 YYEEEE. V lost 5 bases and J lost 4, with 15 bases in between. The DNA for the CDR3 is TGTGCCAGCAGACAACAGATACAGAGCACTGAAGCTTTCTTT. Its translation: CASRQQIQSTEAFF.

The CDR3, as DNA: TGTGCCACCAGCATAGGGGAGGGGGATACGCAGTATTTT. Its protein product is CATSIGEGDTQYF. The rearrangement uses TRBV15 and TRBJ2-3; 7 bases map to TRBD2. Looked up from germline, CDR1 is LNHNV and CDR2 is YYDKDF (reference sequence). The V gene end was trimmed by 4 bases and the J gene end by 6 bases; junction bases not matched to a gene: 4. The CDR3 loop spans 13 amino acids.

The chain combines TRBV4-3 with TRBJ1-6; no definite D call. V lost 1 base and J 0 bases, leaving 13 bases between the germline ends. CDR3 length: 18 amino acids. Germline assignment: CDR1 LGHNA and CDR2 YSLEER. For the CDR3, the DNA is TGCGCCAGCAGCCAAGGAAGGATTGGAAGCTCCTATAATTCACCCCTCCACTTT. Translating gives CASSQGRIGSSYNSPLHF.

This chain connects TRBV2 to TRBJ2-7; TRBD1 matches at 7 bases. CDR1 and CDR2 (germline): SNHLY, FYNNEI. V trimming: 6 bases; J trimming: 5 bases; junction bases outside the gene matches: 10. CDR3 length: 14 amino acids. This CDR3 reads CASRRQGGRNEQYF. The CDR3 region has the DNA TGTGCCAGCAGACGACAGGGTGGCCGAAACGAGCAGTACTTC.

The chain carries TRBV6-5 and TRBJ2-3, with a tentative D call TRBD1 (6 bases). The CDR3 length is 14 residues. From germline, CDR1 is MNHEY and CDR2 SVGAGI. The V end lost 6 bases, the J end lost 1 base, and 11 bases lay between the germline ends. The DNA for the CDR3 is TGTGCCAGCAGACAGGGTTCGGGCACAGATACGCAGTATTTT. Encoded protein: CASRQGSGTDTQYF.

This clone was found a few times. J is TRBJ1-6 and V is TRBV3-1 (or the pseudogene TRBV3-2); D is uncertain. Germline V CDR1 and CDR2: LGHDT, YNNKEL (reference sequence). There are 12 residues in the CDR3. Trimming removed 4 bases at V and 4 bases at J, with 2 bases between. CDR3 region: CASSPYNSPLHF. In DNA, the CDR3 is TGTGCCAGCAGCCCGTATAATTCACCCCTCCACTTT.

The chain couples TRBV11-3 to TRBJ2-7; D is unresolved. The germline CDR1 and CDR2 sequences are SGHNT and YENEEA. This CDR3 has 14 residues. Trimming took 0 bases from V and 0 from J, leaving 6 bases between them. The CDR3 here is CASSLEQTSYEQYF. CDR3 DNA: TGTGCCAGCAGCTTAGAACAGACCTCCTACGAGCAGTACTTC.

This clone occurred once. The chain employs TRBV28 and TRBJ2-2; 8 nucleotides match TRBD1. The CDR3 sequence is 14 residues long. The trim removed 10 bases at V and 4 bases at J, leaving 8 bases unmatched. Germline lookup yields CDR1 MDHEN and CDR2 SYDVKM. The CDR3 is CATQDRGGTGELFF. The CDR3 nucleotides are TGTGCCACCCAAGACAGGGGAGGCACCGGGGAGCTGTTTTTT.

The rearrangement uses TRBV27 and TRBJ1-5; 8 positions agree with TRBD1. This CDR3 has 14 amino acids. V shed 5 bases and J 7 bases; nucleotides not matched to a gene: 7. In germline, CDR1 is MNHEY, CDR2 SMNVEV (reference sequence). CDR3 residues: CASSPGQGEQPQHF. The CDR3 DNA is TGTGCCAGCAGTCCTGGACAGGGCGAGCAGCCCCAGCATTTT.

The CDR3: CASSPTLGDTQYF. The DNA of the CDR3 is TGTGCCAGCTCACCAACACTAGGCGATACGCAGTATTTT. The chain employs TRBV18 and TRBJ2-3, with D perhaps matching TRBD2 (5 bases). The CDR3 length is 13 residues. V was clipped by 2 bases and J by 6 bases, with 9 bases between them. From germline, CDR1 is KGHSH and CDR2 LQKENI. Full variable domain (outside the CDR3, taken from reference TRBV18 and TRBJ2-3): NAGVMQNPRHLVRRRGQEARLRCSPMKGHSHVYWYRQLPEEGLKFMVYLQKENIIDESGMPKERFSAEFPKEGPSILRIQQVVRGDSAAYFCASSPTLGDTQYFGPGTRLTVL.

The chain employs TRBV2 and TRBJ2-1, with 7 bases matching TRBD1. With 8 bases clipped from V and 0 bases from J, the junction kept 10 bases outside the gene matches. This CDR3 contains 16 residues. Germline V lookup: CDR1 SNHLY, CDR2 FYNNEI. The CDR3 protein is CASRRSGQSSYNEQFF. Here the CDR3 DNA reads TGTGCCAGCCGGAGGTCGGGACAGAGCTCCTACAATGAGCAGTTCTTC.

CDR3 nucleotides: TGTGCCAGCAGCTCAGGGGTGGGGGGCACAGATACGCAGTATTTT. Translated: CASSSGVGGTDTQYF. The chain carries TRBV11-2 and TRBJ2-3; maybe TRBD1 (6 bases). The CDR3 extends over 15 amino acids. The germline gives CDR1 SGHAT, CDR2 FQNNGV. V lost 4 bases to trimming and J lost 1 base, with 12 bases between them.

This clone turned up a few times. The V call is TRBV28, the J call TRBJ1-5, with 8 bases lining up with TRBD1. The junction had 14 bases not matched to a gene; V was cut back by 1 base and J by 3 bases. The germline V gene encodes CDR1 MDHEN and CDR2 SYDVKM. This CDR3 is 19 amino acids long. The CDR3 DNA reads as TGTGCCAGCAGTTTATTTGCCCCTTTCCGGACAGGGCTCAATCAGCCCCAGCATTTT. Its protein product is CASSLFAPFRTGLNQPQHF.

The chain joins TRBV19 to TRBJ2-7; 8 bases map to TRBD1. From germline, CDR1 is LNHDA and CDR2 SQIVND (reference sequence). The CDR3 has 14 residues. V was clipped by 1 base and J by 3 bases; unmatched bases: 2. This chain's CDR3 is CASSIGTGLYEQYF. The DNA of the CDR3 is TGTGCCAGTAGTATAGGGACAGGGCTCTACGAGCAGTACTTC.

V and J are TRBV7-2 and TRBJ2-3; D ambiguous. Germline values: CDR1 SGHTA, CDR2 FQGNSA. The V end lost 4 bases, the J end lost 6 bases, and 8 bases lay between the germline ends. The CDR3 loop spans 12 amino acids. CDR3 DNA: TGTGCCAGCAGCTATGGTTGGGATACGCAGTATTTT. Translated: CASSYGWDTQYF.